Listed below are T cell receptor beta chains from one sample, sequenced in a study of cytomegalovirus exposure and HLA in healthy donors. Only in-frame clones appear in the TCRdb table, and some are missing; sequencing was by immunoSEQ multiplex PCR. Here the sample spans fewer than 200,000 clones, about 80% being singletons. The sequenced material came from PBMCs. The receptor source for this set is a woman aged 45-65 years in good health and CMV-seronegative. Both conserved end residues are trimmed from each CDR3. Fields, in order: J gene, V gene, CDR3 protein.

TRBJ2-5,TRBV21-1,ASSNGQGTLRGPIQETQY
TRBJ2-7,TRBV4-1,ASSHNPQTSGYEQY
TRBJ2-1,TRBV28,ASSSLPAGRYNEQF
TRBJ2-7,TRBV10-3,AISESPDRANLIYEQY
TRBJ2-2,TRBV19,ASNHQGWDTGELF
TRBJ2-7,TRBV4-2,ASSQEIASDSYEQY
TRBJ1-5,TRBV28,ASSLGGGVYQPQH
TRBJ2-7,TRBV6-5,ASSTGTYGEQY
TRBJ2-1,TRBV7-3,ATMTAASHYNEQF
TRBJ1-1,TRBV7-9,ASSLASHTEAF
TRBJ1-5,TRBV19,ASRSRHNNQPQH
TRBJ1-3,TRBV5-6,ASSFGTGGNTIY
TRBJ2-2,TRBV19,ASSIWRGGTGELF
TRBJ2-4,TRBV28,ASSLWSEDGKNIQY
TRBJ1-5,TRBV27,ASSRLGSGGNQPQH
TRBJ2-1,TRBV19,ASSTYHRGYNEQF